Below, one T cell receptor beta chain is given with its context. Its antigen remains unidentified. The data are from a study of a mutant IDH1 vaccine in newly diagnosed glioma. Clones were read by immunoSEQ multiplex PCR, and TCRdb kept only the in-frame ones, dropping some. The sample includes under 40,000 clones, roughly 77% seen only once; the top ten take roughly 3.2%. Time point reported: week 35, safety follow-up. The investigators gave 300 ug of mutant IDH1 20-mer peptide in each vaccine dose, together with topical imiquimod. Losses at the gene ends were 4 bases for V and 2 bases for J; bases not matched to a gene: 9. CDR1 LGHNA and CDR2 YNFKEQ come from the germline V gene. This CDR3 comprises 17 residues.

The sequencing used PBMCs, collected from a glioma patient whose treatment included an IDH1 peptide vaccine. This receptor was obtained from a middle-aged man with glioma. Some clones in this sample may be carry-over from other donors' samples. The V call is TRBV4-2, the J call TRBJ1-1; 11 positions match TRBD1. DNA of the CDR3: TGTGCCAGCAGCCCATTTGGACAGGGGGCTTTCAACACTGAAGCTTTCTTT. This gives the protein CASSPFGQGAFNTEAFF.